This T cell receptor (beta chain) was obtained from a study of blood T cells in healthy people across ages. Overall study findings and caveats: There was no known CMV status for donors, so expanded clonotype changes were possibly confounded.

CDR1 and CDR2 (germline): MNHEY, SMNVEV (reference sequence). This CDR3 region has 13 residues. Then a second PCR, running roughly 7 to 11 cycles, was carried out with a sample-barcoded 5' primer and a J-beta primer mix. One entry per CDR3 protein, called by TCRdb with MiXCR from the 5' RACE reads. The sample lists 1.8 million or so distinct CDR3 sequences, roughly two fifths occurring once. Comment on this clonotype: The antigen remains unidentified. The junction departs from germline at one end; a sequencing error may be responsible.

V and J are TRBV27 and TRBJ1-2; tentatively, D is TRBD1 (6 bases). This clonotype was sampled from a human donor in good health. The sequenced sample consisted of blood. Written as DNA, the CDR3 is TGTGCCAGCAGTTTGAACAGGGAGTATGGCTGCACCTTC. Translating gives CASSLNREYGCTF.